This T cell receptor beta chain derives from a study of shared clonotypes between healthy human individuals. Study-wide results and limits: Measured sharing among donors was expected to vary with sequencing depth.

The CDR3 loop spans 16 amino acids. J was trimmed by 1 base and V by 5 bases; bases with no gene match: 8. Germline assignment: CDR1 SEHNR and CDR2 FQNEAQ (reference sequence). To note about this clone: Its antigen is not known.

Cells designated naive CD8 were CD45RO-negative and were positively selected for CCR7, with terminally differentiated effector memory CD45RA+ cells excluded. Per the study methods: ImmunoSEQ output lacked quality scores and full-length reads, limiting matched filtering. Using immunoSEQ multiplex PCR, the repertoire was profiled, and TCRdb retains in-frame clones only, with some absent. V, J and clone size are those of that table, while D and trimming were read from the DNA. The sample holds around 1.9 million clones, about 92% seen once. This clonotype was obtained from a young man in good health. Some clones in this sample may be carry-over from other donors' samples. The chain carries TRBV7-9 and TRBJ2-3; 8 nucleotides line up with TRBD2. Source material: naive CD8+ T cells from PBMCs. CDR3 in amino acids: CASSIRGSGGTDTQYF. In DNA form, the CDR3 reads TGTGCCAGCAGCATTAGGGGTAGCGGGGGCACAGATACGCAGTATTTT. The full variable domain, rest sourced from reference TRBV7-9 and TRBJ2-3, is DTGVSQNPRHKITKRGQNVTFRCDPISEHNRLYWYRQTLGQGPEFLTYFQNEAQLEKSRLLSDRFSAERPKGSFSTLEIQRTEQGDSAMYLCASSIRGSGGTDTQYFGPGTRLTVL.